Here is one T cell receptor beta chain with its context. The antigen remains undetermined. The record originates from a study of a mutant IDH1 vaccine in newly diagnosed glioma. Looking at the study overall: The start of vaccination came 4-6 weeks after radiotherapy alone, or with temozolomide cycles. Males made up roughly 62% and females about 40% of treated patients, whose mean age was 40.4 years. Earlier treatment was radiotherapy, temozolomide, or both, with most getting both.

Here immunoSEQ multiplex PCR was the method, and the copy in TCRdb shows in-frame clones only, minus some. The profile covers tens of thousands of clones, with around 87% appearing a single time and more than 1.5% taken by the ten largest. Time point specified: week 35, safety follow-up. It was 300 ug of mutant IDH1 20-mer peptide that made up each vaccine dose, given with topical imiquimod. The CDR3 totals 11 residues. The V and J ends lost 2 bases and 4 bases respectively, with 1 base between them. Germline lookup yields CDR1 SGDLS and CDR2 YYNGEE. This TCR was recovered from a man younger than 40 with glioma. The V call is TRBV9, the J call TRBJ1-3; D is undetermined. The input for sequencing was PBMCs, taken from a glioma patient whose treatment included an IDH1 peptide vaccine. CDR3 loop: CASSVGNTIYF. The CDR3 bases are TGTGCCAGCAGCGTGGGAAACACCATATATTTT.